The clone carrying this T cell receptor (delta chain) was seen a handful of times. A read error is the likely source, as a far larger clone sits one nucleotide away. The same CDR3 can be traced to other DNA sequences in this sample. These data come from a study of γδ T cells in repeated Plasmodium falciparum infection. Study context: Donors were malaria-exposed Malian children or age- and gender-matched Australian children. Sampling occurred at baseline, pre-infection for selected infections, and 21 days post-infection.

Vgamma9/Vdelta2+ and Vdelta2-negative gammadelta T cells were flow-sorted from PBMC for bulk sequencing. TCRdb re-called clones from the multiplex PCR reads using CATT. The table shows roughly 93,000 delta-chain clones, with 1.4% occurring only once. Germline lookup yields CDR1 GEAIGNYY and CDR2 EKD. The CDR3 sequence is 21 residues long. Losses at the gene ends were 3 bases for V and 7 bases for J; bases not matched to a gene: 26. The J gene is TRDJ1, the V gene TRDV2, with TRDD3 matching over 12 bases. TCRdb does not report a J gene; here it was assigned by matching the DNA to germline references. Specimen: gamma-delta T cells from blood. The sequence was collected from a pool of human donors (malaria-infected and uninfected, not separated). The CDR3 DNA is TGTGCCTGTGACCGTGTTTCTCCCACTGGGGGATACCCGCGCGGACGAGGTAAACTCATCTTT. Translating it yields CACDRVSPTGGYPRGRGKLIF.